This is a list of T cell receptor beta chains from one sample in a study of PD-1 blockade in classical Hodgkin lymphoma. Data came from immunoSEQ multiplex PCR; TCRdb stores just in-frame clones and leaves some out. The sample has 15,000 to 17,000 clones, around 84% seen once. The sample consisted of CD4+ T cells from blood. The receptor source for this set is a human donor with classical Hodgkin lymphoma. CDR3s include the opening cysteine and the closing phenylalanine or tryptophan. Fields, in order: D gene, V gene, clone size, J gene, CDR3 protein, CDR3 DNA. A D gene is named only where the DNA matches it firmly. Part of the rows lack a size; the others show once, few, many or a class for expanded clones.

D: TRBD1
V: TRBV28
size: -
J: TRBJ1-5
CDR3: CASTYQGGNQPQHF
DNA: TGTGCCAGCACGTACCAGGGGGGCAATCAGCCCCAGCATTTT

D: TRBD2
V: TRBV5-1
size: once
J: TRBJ2-7
CDR3: CASSFGGRVGEQYF
DNA: TGCGCCAGCAGCTTCGGCGGGAGGGTGGGCGAGCAGTACTTC

D: -
V: TRBV10-3
size: -
J: TRBJ1-5
CDR3: CAISDRGAGNQPQHF
DNA: TGTGCCATCAGTGATAGAGGGGCAGGGAATCAGCCCCAGCATTTT

D: TRBD1
V: TRBV6-5
size: -
J: TRBJ2-3
CDR3: CASSPRTGMGDTQYF
DNA: TGTGCCAGCAGTCCGCGGACAGGGATGGGAGATACGCAGTATTTT

D: TRBD2
V: TRBV25-1
size: -
J: TRBJ2-1
CDR3: CASSEYGRDNEQFF
DNA: TGTGCCAGCAGTGAATACGGGAGGGACAATGAGCAGTTCTTC

D: -
V: TRBV15
size: -
J: TRBJ1-2
CDR3: CATSRARDLRQYGYTF
DNA: TGTGCCACCAGCAGGGCTCGGGACTTGCGGCAGTATGGCTACACCTTC

D: TRBD2
V: TRBV11-2
size: -
J: TRBJ2-5
CDR3: CASSLGGLAGRETQYF
DNA: TGTGCCAGCAGCTTAGGGGGACTAGCGGGACGGGAGACCCAGTACTTC

D: TRBD2
V: TRBV28
size: -
J: TRBJ2-7
CDR3: CASSSPGSGSYEQYF
DNA: TGTGCCAGCAGTTCCCCGGGTAGCGGGAGTTACGAGCAGTACTTC

D: -
V: TRBV7-2
size: -
J: TRBJ2-1
CDR3: CASSSNLASAYNEQFF
DNA: TGTGCCAGCAGCTCCAACCTAGCGTCCGCCTACAATGAGCAGTTCTTC

D: -
V: TRBV11-3
size: -
J: TRBJ2-7
CDR3: CASSLDPRWYEQYF
DNA: TGTGCCAGCAGCTTAGATCCGAGATGGTACGAGCAGTACTTC

D: TRBD2
V: TRBV19
size: -
J: TRBJ2-7
CDR3: CASSAEAGSSYEQYF
DNA: TGTGCCAGTAGTGCAGAAGCGGGAAGCTCCTACGAGCAGTACTTC

D: TRBD2
V: TRBV30
size: -
J: TRBJ2-3
CDR3: CAWSVSWLAGDTQYF
DNA: TGTGCCTGGAGTGTATCGTGGCTAGCGGGAGATACGCAGTATTTT

D: -
V: TRBV5-1
size: few
J: TRBJ2-7
CDR3: CASSLDGGPYEQYF
DNA: TGCGCCAGCAGCTTGGATGGGGGCCCCTACGAGCAGTACTTC

D: -
V: TRBV7-2
size: -
J: TRBJ2-2
CDR3: CASSSGRKGGTGELFF
DNA: TGTGCCAGCAGCTCGGGACGGAAGGGTGGCACCGGGGAGCTGTTTTTT

D: -
V: TRBV28
size: -
J: TRBJ1-1
CDR3: CASSFYRSSMNTEAFF
DNA: TGTGCCAGCAGTTTTTACAGGTCATCAATGAACACTGAAGCTTTCTTT

D: -
V: TRBV27
size: -
J: TRBJ1-5
CDR3: CASSYKDNQPQHF
DNA: TGTGCCAGCAGCTACAAAGACAATCAGCCCCAGCATTTT